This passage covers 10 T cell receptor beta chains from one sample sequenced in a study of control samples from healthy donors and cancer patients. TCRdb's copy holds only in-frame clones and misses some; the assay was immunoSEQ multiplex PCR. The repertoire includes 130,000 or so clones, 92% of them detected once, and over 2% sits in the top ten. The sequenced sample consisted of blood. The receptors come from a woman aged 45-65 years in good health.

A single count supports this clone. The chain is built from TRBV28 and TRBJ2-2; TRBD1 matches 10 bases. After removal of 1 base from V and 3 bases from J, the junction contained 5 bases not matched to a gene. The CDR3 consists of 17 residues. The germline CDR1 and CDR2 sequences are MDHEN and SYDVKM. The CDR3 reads CASSLSGQGMDTGELFF. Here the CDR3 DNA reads TGTGCCAGCAGTTTATCGGGACAGGGGATGGACACCGGGGAGCTGTTTTTT.

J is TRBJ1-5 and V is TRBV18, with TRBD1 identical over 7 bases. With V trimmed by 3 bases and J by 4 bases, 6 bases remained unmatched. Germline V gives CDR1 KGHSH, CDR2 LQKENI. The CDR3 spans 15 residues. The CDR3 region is CASSPTGTVNQPQHF. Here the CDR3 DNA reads TGTGCCAGCTCACCCACCGGGACAGTTAATCAGCCCCAGCATTTT.

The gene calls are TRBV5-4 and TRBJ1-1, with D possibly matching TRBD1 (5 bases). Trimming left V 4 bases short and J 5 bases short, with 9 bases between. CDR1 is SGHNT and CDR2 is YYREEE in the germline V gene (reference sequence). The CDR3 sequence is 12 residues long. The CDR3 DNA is TGTGCCAGCAGCCGGAGACAGACTGAAGCTTTCTTT. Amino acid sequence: CASSRRQTEAFF.

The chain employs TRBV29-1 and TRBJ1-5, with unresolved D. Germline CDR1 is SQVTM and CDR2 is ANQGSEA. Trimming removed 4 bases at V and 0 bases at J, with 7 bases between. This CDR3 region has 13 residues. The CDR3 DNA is TGCAGCGTTGGGGGTAATAGCAATCAGCCCCAGCATTTT. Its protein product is CSVGGNSNQPQHF.

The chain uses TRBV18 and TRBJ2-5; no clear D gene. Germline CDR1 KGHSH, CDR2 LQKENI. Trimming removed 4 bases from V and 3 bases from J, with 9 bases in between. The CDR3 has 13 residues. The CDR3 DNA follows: TGTGCCAGCTCACGAAGCGTAGAAGAGACCCAGTACTTC. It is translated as CASSRSVEETQYF.

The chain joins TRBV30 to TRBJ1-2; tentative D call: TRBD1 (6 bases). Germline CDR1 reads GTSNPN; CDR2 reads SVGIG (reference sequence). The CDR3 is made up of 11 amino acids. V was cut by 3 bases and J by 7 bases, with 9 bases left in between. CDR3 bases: TGTGCCTGGAGCAACAGGGTTGGCTACACCTTC. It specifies CAWSNRVGYTF.

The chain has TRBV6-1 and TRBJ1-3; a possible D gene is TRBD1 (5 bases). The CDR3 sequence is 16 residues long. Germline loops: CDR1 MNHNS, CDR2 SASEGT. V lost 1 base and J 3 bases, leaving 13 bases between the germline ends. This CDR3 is CASSEEQGGGGNTIYF. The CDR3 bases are TGTGCCAGCAGTGAAGAGCAGGGAGGAGGTGGAAACACCATATATTTT.

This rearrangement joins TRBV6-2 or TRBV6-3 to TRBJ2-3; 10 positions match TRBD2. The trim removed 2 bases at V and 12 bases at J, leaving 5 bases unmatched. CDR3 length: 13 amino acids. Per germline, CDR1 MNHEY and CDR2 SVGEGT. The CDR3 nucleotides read TGTGCCAGCAGTTACAGACCTAGCGGGAGTCAGTATTTT. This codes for CASSYRPSGSQYF.

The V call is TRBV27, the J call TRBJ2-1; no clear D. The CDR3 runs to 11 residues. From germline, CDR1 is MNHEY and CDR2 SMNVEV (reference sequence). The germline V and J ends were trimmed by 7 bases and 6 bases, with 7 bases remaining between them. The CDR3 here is CASIHRNEQFF. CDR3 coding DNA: TGTGCCAGCATTCACCGCAATGAGCAGTTCTTC.

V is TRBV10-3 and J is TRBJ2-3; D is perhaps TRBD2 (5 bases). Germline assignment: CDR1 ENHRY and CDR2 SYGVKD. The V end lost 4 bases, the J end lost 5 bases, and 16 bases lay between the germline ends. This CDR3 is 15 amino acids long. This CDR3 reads CAISVEGALRDTQYF. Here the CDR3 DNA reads TGTGCCATCAGTGTTGAGGGAGCCCTGAGAGATACGCAGTATTTT.